This T cell receptor (beta chain) was obtained from a study of CD8 T cells in ankylosing spondylitis. The study's findings and limits: Characteristic, it appeared, of ankylosing spondylitis blood was a TCR beta motif of roughly 8 highly homologous variants.

About this clonotype itself: What it binds is not known.

TCRdb reprocessed the 5' RACE reads via MiXCR and lists one record per CDR3 protein. This sample has over 450,000 distinct CDR3 sequences, with roughly 12% found just once. The specimen was blood, either unsorted or a sorted T cell fraction (not recorded which). This sequence was found in a male donor with ankylosing spondylitis.

DNA of the CDR3: TGTGCCAGCAACGCGGGAGGAATAAATGAGCAGTTCTTC. Its protein product is CASNAGGINEQFF. The gene calls are TRBV6-1 and TRBJ2-1; 8 bases are shared with TRBD2. Trimming took 7 bases from V and 7 from J; bases not matched to a gene: 6. CDR3 length: 13 amino acids. Germline V gene data show CDR1 as MNHNS and CDR2 as SASEGT.